This TCR beta chain was identified during a study of shared clonotypes between healthy human individuals. The V gene lost 3 bases and the J gene lost 0 bases, with 6 bases spanning the gap. Germline values: CDR1 SGHTA, CDR2 FQGTGA. The CDR3 consists of 14 residues. Repertoires were generated with immunoSEQ multiplex PCR, while TCRdb's copy carries only in-frame clones and drops some. The data contain around 2.5 million clones, 80% to 95% of them singletons. Comments on this clone: This specimen includes other DNA sequences encoding the same CDR3.

J is TRBJ2-1 and V is TRBV7-3, with D maybe TRBD1 (6 bases). The TCR sequence derives from a man younger than 35 in good health. Some clones in this sample may be carry-over from other donors' samples. The sample consisted of naive CD4+ T cells from PBMCs. The subset here: CD45RA+ positively selected. The CDR3 is CASSLDSSYNEQFF. The CDR3 DNA reads TGTGCCAGCAGCTTGGACAGCTCCTACAATGAGCAGTTCTTC.